This TCR beta chain originates from a study of cytomegalovirus exposure and HLA in healthy donors. At the level of the study: Across more than 350 genotyped donors, approximately 80% landed in the Caucasian-associated ancestry cluster. Whole-study results and caveats: Immune exposure information available was restricted to CMV serostatus. In a later analysis, several top co-occurrence clusters appeared linked to parvovirus B19, influenza, CMV and Epstein-Barr virus. In vitro checks showed that a few CMV-associated chains really do target CMV antigens.

With 60 Vbeta and 13 Jbeta primers, the PCR was carried out. The assay was immunoSEQ multiplex PCR, and TCRdb's table has in-frame clones only and misses some. The sample carries 120,000 or so clones, roughly 70% recorded once. As concerns this clone: Its antigen is not identified.

The TCR originated in a man aged 25 to 45 in good health and CMV-seronegative. Sequenced material: PBMCs.

The CDR3 region is CASSLAGLAGETDTQYF. The CDR3 DNA sequence: TGCGCCAGCAGCTTGGCGGGACTAGCGGGGGAGACAGATACGCAGTATTTT. This chain connects TRBV5-1 to TRBJ2-3; 14 nucleotides line up with TRBD2. The CDR3 is made up of 17 amino acids. With 0 bases clipped from V and 3 bases from J, the junction kept 3 bases outside the gene matches. Germline lookup yields CDR1 SGHRS and CDR2 YFSETQ. Drawing the rest from reference TRBV5-1 and TRBJ2-3, the complete variable domain is KAGVTQTPRYLIKTRGQQVTLSCSPISGHRSVSWYQQTPGQGLQFLFEYFSETQRNKGNFPGRFSGRQFSNSRSEMNVSTLELGDSALYLCASSLAGLAGETDTQYFGPGTRLTVL.